The sequence of this T cell receptor (beta chain) was determined in a study of shared clonotypes between healthy human individuals. V lost 6 bases to trimming and J lost 0 bases, with 13 bases between them. The CDR3 sequence is 15 residues long. Germline lookup yields CDR1 SGHNT and CDR2 YENEEA. Sequencing used immunoSEQ multiplex PCR; TCRdb keeps in-frame clones, though not all of them. The sample lists just over 2,000,000 clones, 85% to 95% seen once, with roughly 1% in the top ten. Terminally differentiated effector memory CD45RA+ cells were excluded by CCR7 positive selection of CD45RO-negative cells. Study-level findings and limits: Among non-shared clonotypes, generation probabilities were lower than among those shared by all four donors.

About this clone itself: As yet, its antigen is unknown.

This clonotype originated in a man younger than 35 in good health. Sequences were obtained from naive CD8+ T cells sorted from blood. This chain links TRBV11-3 with TRBJ2-3; D remains ambiguous. This CDR3 is CASRVDHPSTDTQYF. In nucleotides, the CDR3 is TGTGCCAGCAGGGTTGATCATCCTAGCACAGATACGCAGTATTTT.